This T cell receptor (beta chain) was captured in a study of identical twins. The sample holds a few counts of this clonotype. Its target is unknown. The CDR3 spans 13 residues. Trimming removed 3 bases from V and 8 bases from J, with 13 bases in between. Germline V gives CDR1 SGHAT, CDR2 FQNNGV. Overall study findings and caveats: In zero-insertion analyses, partial confounding could arise from invariant MAIT and iNKT cells. Those out-of-frame alpha sequences shared by twins showed an excess of low generation probability. Among beta out-of-frame sequences, excess sharing between twins appeared weaker. Within cord blood, abundant beta clonotypes carried fewer insertions, but memory repertoires showed no such trend.

Each CDR3 protein gets one entry after TCRdb re-called the 5' RACE reads with MiXCR. The sample yields some 570,000 distinct CDR3 sequences, 20% to 25% seen once. This sample was also put to use in a study of yellow fever vaccine responses in identical twins.

Source material: CD4+ T cells sorted from blood. This TCR was sampled from a young woman in good health. The chain couples TRBV11-2 to TRBJ1-1; D remains unclear. The CDR3 DNA follows: TGTGCCAGCAGCTTCCTTAGTCTGACAGAAGCTTTCTTT. This codes for CASSFLSLTEAFF.